Sequencing of this TCR beta chain was carried out in a study of shared clonotypes between healthy human individuals. Study summary: CD4 naive and CD4 memory each took three plates per donor, while CD8 naive took two and CD8 memory one. Study-wide results and caveats: The naive CD4 repertoires of a few donors were compared, and about 5% of clonotypes were shared.

Using immunoSEQ multiplex PCR, the repertoire was profiled, and TCRdb retains in-frame clones only, with some absent. The sample includes about 2 million clones, approximately 95% seen only once; the top ten take roughly 1.1%. As for this clone: Its antigen remains unidentified.

CD45RO-negative, CCR7-selected cells formed the naive CD8 fraction, which excluded terminally differentiated effector memory CD45RA+ cells. This clonotype was sampled from a man aged 18-30 years in good health. Material for sequencing was naive CD8+ T cells sorted from blood.

Here the CDR3 DNA reads TGCGCCAGCAGCCAAGCGGAGACAGGGAGGATTAGTGAGCAGTTCTTC. Protein product: CASSQAETGRISEQFF. This chain joins TRBV4-1 and TRBJ2-1; D possibly corresponds to TRBD1 (7 bases). V was cut by 1 base and J by 9 bases, with 19 bases left in between. CDR3 length: 16 amino acids. Germline loops: CDR1 MGHRA, CDR2 YSYEKL.